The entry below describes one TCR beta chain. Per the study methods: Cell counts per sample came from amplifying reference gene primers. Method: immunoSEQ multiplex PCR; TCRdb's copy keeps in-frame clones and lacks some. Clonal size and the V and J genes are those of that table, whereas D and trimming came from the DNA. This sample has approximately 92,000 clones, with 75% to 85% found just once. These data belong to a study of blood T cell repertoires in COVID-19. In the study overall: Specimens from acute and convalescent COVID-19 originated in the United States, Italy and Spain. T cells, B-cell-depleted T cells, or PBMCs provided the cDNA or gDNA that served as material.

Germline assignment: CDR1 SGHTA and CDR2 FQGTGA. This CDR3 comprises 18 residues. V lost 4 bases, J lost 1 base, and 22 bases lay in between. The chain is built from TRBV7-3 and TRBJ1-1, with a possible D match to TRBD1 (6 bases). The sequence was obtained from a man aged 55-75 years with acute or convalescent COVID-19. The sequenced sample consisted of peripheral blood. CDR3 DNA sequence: TGTGCCAGCAGCTCTTACCCTTTCCGGCGGACAGAGAACACTGAAGCTTTCTTT. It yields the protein CASSSYPFRRTENTEAFF.